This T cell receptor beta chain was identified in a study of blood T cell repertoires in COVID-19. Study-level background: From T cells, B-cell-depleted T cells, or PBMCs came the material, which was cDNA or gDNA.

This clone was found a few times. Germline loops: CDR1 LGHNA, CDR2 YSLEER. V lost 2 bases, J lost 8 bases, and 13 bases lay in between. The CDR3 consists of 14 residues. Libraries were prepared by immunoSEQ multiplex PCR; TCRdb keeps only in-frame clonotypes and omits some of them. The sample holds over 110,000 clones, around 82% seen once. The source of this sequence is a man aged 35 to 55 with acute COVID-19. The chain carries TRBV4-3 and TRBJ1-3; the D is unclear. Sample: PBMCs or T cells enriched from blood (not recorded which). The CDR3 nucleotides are TGCGCCAGCAGCCAAAACGGAGGGTATGACACCATATATTTT. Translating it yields CASSQNGGYDTIYF.